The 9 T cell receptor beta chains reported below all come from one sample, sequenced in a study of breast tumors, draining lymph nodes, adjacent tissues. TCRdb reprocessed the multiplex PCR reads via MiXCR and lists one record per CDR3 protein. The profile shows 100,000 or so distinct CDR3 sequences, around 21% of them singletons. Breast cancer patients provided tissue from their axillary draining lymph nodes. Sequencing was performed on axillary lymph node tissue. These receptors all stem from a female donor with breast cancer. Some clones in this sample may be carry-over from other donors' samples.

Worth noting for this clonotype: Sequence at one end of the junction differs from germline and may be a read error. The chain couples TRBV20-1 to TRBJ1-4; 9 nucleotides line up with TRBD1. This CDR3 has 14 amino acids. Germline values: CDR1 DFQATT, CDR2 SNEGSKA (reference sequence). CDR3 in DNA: TGCAGTGTTAGAGGGGACAGGGTCGGTGAAAAGCTGTTTTTT. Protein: CSVRGDRVGEKLFF.

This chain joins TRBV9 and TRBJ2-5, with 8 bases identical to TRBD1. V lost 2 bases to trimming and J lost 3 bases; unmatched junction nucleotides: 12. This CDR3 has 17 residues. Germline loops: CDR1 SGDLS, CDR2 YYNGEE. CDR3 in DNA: TGTGCCAGCAGCGTGTTCGCTACCGGGACAGGAAAAGAGACCCAGTACTTC. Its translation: CASSVFATGTGKETQYF.

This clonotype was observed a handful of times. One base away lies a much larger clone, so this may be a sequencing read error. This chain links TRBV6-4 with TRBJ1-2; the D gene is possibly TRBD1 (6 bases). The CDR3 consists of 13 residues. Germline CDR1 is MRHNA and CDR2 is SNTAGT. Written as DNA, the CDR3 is TGTGCCAGCAGACCCGGACAGAAATATGGCCACACCTTC. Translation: CASRPGQKYGHTF.

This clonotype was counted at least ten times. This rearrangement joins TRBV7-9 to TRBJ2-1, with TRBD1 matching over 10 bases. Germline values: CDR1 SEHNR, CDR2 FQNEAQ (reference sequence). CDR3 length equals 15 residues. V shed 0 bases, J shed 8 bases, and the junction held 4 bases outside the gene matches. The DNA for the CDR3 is TGTGCCAGCAGCTTAGCGGGGACAGGGGTGGATGAGCAGTTCTTC. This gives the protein CASSLAGTGVDEQFF.

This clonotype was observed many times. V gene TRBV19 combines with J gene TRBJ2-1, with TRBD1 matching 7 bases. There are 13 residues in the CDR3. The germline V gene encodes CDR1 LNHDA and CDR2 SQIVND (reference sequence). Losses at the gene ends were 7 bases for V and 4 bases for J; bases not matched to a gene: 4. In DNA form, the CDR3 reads TGTGCCAGTAAGGGACAGAATTACAATGAGCAGTTCTTC. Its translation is CASKGQNYNEQFF.

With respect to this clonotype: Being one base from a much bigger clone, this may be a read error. DNA for the CDR3: TGCGCCAGCAACAGTATCCCCTACAGTGAGCAGTTCTTC. Translated: CASNSIPYSEQFF. The rearrangement links TRBV5-1 to TRBJ2-1; D unclear. This CDR3 comprises 13 residues. CDR1 is SGHRS, CDR2 YFSETQ, per germline.

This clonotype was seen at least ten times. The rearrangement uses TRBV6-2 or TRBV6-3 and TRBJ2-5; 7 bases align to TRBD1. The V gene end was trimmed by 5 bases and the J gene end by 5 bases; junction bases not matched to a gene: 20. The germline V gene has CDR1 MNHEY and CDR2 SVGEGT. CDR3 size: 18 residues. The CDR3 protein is CASSRGTGALGSRETQYF. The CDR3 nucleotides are TGTGCCAGCAGTCGGGGAACAGGGGCACTCGGATCACGGGAGACCCAGTACTTC.

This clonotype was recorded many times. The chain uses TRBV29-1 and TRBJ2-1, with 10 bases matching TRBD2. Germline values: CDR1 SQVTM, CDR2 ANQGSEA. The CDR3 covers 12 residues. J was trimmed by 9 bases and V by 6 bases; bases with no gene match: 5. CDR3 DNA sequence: TGCAGCGTCGAAAGGACTAGCGGTGAGCAGTTCTTC. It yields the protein CSVERTSGEQFF.

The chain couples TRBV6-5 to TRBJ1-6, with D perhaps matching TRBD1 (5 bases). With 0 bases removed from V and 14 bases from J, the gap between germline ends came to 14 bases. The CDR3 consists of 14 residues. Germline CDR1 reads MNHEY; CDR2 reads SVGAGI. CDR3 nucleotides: TGTGCCAGCAGTTACTCCGGCCGGGGGTTCTCCCTCCACTTT. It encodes CASSYSGRGFSLHF.